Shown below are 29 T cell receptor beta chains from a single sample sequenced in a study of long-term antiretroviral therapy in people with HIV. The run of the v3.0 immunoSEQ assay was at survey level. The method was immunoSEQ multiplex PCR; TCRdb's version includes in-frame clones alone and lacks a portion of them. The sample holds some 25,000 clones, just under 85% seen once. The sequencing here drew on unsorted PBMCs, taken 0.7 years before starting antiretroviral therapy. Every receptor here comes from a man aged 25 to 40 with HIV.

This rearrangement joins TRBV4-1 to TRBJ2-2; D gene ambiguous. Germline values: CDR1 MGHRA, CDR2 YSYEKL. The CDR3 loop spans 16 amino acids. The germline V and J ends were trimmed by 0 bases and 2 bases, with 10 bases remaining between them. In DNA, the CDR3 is TGCGCCAGCAGCCAAGACGGGTCGATAAACACCGGGGAGCTGTTTTTT. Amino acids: CASSQDGSINTGELFF.

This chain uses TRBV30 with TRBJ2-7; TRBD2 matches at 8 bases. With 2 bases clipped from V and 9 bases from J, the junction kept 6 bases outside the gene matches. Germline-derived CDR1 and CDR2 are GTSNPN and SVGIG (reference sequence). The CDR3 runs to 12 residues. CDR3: CAWSWSGGVQYF. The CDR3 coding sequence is TGTGCCTGGAGTTGGTCGGGAGGGGTGCAGTACTTC.

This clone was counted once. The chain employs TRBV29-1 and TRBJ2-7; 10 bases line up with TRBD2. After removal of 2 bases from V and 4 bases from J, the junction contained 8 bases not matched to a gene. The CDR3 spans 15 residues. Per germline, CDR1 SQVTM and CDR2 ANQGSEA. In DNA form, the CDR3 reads TGCAGCGTTGAATATCAGCAGCGGGGGGGTTACGAGCAGTACTTC. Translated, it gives CSVEYQQRGGYEQYF.

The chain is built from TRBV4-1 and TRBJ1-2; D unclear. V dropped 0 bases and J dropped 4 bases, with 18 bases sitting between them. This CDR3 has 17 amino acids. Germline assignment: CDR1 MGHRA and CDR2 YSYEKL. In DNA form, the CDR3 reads TGCGCCAGCAGCCAAGAAAGTAGGACTCCGACGGGCTATGGCTACACCTTC. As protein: CASSQESRTPTGYGYTF.

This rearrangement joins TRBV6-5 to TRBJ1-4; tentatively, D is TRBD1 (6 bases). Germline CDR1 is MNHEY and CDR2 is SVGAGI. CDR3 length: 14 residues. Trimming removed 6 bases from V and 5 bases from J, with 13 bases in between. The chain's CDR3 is CASRMTGGNEKLFF. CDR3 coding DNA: TGTGCCAGCAGGATGACAGGTGGGAATGAAAAACTGTTTTTT.

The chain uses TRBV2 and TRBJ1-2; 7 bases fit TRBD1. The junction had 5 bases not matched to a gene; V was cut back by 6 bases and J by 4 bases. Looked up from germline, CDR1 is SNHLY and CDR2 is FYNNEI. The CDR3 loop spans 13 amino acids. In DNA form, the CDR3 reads TGTGCCAGCAGATCACAGGGGAGCTATGGCTACACCTTC. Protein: CASRSQGSYGYTF.

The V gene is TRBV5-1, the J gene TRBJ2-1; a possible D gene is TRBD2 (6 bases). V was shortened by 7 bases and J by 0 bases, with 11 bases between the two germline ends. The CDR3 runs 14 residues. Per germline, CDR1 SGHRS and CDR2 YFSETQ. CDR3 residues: CASGLASSYNEQFF. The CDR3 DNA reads TGCGCCAGCGGGCTAGCGAGCTCCTACAATGAGCAGTTCTTC.

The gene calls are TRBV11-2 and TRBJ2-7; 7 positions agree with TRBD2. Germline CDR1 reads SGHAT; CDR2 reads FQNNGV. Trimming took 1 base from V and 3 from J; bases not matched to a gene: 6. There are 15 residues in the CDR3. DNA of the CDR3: TGTGCCAGCAGCTTAGCGCGGACTAGGATCTACGAGCAGTACTTC. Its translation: CASSLARTRIYEQYF.

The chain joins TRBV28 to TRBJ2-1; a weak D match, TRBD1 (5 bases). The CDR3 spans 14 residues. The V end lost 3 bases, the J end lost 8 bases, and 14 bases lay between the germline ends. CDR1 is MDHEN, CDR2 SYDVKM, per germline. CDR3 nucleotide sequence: TGTGCCAGCAGTTTTGACCCAGGGATATATGAGCAGTTCTTC. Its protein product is CASSFDPGIYEQFF. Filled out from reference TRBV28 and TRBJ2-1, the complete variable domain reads DVKVTQSSRYLVKRTGEKVFLECVQDMDHENMFWYRQDPGLGLRLIYFSYDVKMKEKGDIPEGYSVSREKKERFSLILESASTNQTSMYLCASSFDPGIYEQFFGPGTRLTVL.

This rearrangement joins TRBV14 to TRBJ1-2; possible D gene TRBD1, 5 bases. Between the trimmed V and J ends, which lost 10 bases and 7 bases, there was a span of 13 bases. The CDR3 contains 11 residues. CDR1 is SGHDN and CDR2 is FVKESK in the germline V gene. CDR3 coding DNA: TGTGCCAATATTCAGGGTAGTGGCTACACCTTC. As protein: CANIQGSGYTF.

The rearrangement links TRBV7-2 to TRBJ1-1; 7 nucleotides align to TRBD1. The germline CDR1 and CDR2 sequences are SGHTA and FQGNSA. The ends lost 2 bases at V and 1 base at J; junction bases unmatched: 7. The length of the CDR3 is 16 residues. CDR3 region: CASSLRRDRPNTEAFF. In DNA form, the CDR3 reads TGTGCCAGCAGCTTACGAAGGGACAGACCGAACACTGAAGCTTTCTTT.

Written as DNA, the CDR3 is TGCGCCAGCAGCTTGGAGGGCCGAAACACTGAAGCTTTCTTT. Its translation: CASSLEGRNTEAFF. V gene TRBV5-1 combines with J gene TRBJ1-1; D unresolved. V shed 0 bases and J shed 2 bases, with 8 bases lying between them. CDR3 length: 14 residues. Germline lookup yields CDR1 SGHRS and CDR2 YFSETQ.

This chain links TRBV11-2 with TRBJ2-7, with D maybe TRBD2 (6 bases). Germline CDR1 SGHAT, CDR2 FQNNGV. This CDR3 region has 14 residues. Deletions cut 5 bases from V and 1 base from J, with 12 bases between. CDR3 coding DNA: TGTGCCAGCAGCCAACGACTAGTTTCCTACGAGCAGTACTTC. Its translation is CASSQRLVSYEQYF.

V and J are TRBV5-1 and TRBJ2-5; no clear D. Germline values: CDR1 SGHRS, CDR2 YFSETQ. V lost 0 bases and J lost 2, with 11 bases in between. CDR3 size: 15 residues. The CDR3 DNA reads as TGCGCCAGCAGCTTGGGTCCTACCTCTCAAGAGACCCAGTACTTC. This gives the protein CASSLGPTSQETQYF.

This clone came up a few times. Written as DNA, the CDR3 is TGTGCCAGCAGCACCATGACAGGGCAGCCCCAGCATTTT. It translates to CASSTMTGQPQHF. V and J are TRBV7-2 and TRBJ1-5, with 7 bases lining up with TRBD1. Germline CDR1 and CDR2: SGHTA and FQGNSA. Trimming took 5 bases from V and 7 from J; bases not matched to a gene: 5. CDR3 length: 13 residues. Complete variable domain (other parts from reference TRBV7-2 and TRBJ1-5): GAGVSQSPSNKVTEKGKDVELRCDPISGHTALYWYRQSLGQGLEFLIYFQGNSAPDKSGLPSDRFSAERTGGSVSTLTIQRTQQEDSAVYLCASSTMTGQPQHFGDGTRLSIL.

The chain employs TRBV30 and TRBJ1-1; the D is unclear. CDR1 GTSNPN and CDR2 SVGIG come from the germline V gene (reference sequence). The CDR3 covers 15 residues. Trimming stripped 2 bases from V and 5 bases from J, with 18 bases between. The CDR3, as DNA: TGTGCCTGGAGTAGAGGTAGGGCCCGGGAAACTGAAGCTTTCTTT. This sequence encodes CAWSRGRARETEAFF.

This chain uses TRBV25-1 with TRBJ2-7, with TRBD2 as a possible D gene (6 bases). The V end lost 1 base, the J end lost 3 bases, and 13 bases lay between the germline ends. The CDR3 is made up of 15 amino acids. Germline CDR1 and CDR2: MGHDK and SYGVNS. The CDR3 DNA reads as TGTGCCAGCAGTGAATTCGGAGGGATTGGCTACGAGCAGTACTTC. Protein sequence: CASSEFGGIGYEQYF.

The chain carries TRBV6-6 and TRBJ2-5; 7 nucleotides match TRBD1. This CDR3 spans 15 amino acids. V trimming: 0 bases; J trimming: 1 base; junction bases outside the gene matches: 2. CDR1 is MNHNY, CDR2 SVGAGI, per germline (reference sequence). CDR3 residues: CASSYSTGSQETQYF. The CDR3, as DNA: TGTGCCAGCAGTTACTCGACAGGGTCCCAAGAGACCCAGTACTTC.

The CDR3 sequence: CASSRQGGPYSYEQYF. CDR3 DNA: TGTGCCAGCAGCCGACAGGGCGGCCCCTACTCCTACGAGCAGTACTTC. The chain joins TRBV5-5 to TRBJ2-7; TRBD1 matches at 7 bases. V was pared by 4 bases and J by 0 bases, with 10 bases of the junction left unmatched. CDR1 SGHKS and CDR2 YYEKEE come from the germline V gene (reference sequence). The CDR3 consists of 16 residues.

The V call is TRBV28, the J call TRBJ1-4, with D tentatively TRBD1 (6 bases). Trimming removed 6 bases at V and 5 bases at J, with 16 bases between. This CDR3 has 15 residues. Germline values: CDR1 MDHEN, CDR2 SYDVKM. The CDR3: CASRPSGALNEKLFF. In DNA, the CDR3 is TGTGCCAGCAGGCCCTCAGGGGCCTTGAATGAAAAACTGTTTTTT.

CDR3 sequence: CASARDGKVSEQFF. CDR3 bases: TGTGCCAGCGCCCGGGATGGGAAGGTTTCTGAGCAGTTCTTC. The chain has TRBV7-2 and TRBJ2-1, with a tentative D call TRBD2 (5 bases). Germline CDR1 reads SGHTA; CDR2 reads FQGNSA. The CDR3 has 14 amino acids. The V end was cut by 8 bases, the J end by 9 bases, with 20 bases between. Together with reference TRBV7-2 and TRBJ2-1, the CDR3 gives the full variable domain: GAGVSQSPSNKVTEKGKDVELRCDPISGHTALYWYRQSLGQGLEFLIYFQGNSAPDKSGLPSDRFSAERTGGSVSTLTIQRTQQEDSAVYLCASARDGKVSEQFFGPGTRLTVL.

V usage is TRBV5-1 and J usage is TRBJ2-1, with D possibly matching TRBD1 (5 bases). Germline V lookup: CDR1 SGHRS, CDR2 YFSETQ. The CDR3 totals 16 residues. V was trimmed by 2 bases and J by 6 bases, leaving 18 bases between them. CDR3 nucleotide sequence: TGCGCCAGCAGCTTTTTTCAGGGTAGGGGTTCCAATGAGCAGTTCTTC. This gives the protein CASSFFQGRGSNEQFF.

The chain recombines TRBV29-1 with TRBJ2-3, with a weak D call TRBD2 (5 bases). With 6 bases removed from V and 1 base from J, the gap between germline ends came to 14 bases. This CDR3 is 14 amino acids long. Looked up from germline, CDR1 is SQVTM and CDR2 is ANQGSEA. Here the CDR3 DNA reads TGCAGCGTGGGCGGAGGAAGGGGCACAGATACGCAGTATTTT. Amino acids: CSVGGGRGTDTQYF.

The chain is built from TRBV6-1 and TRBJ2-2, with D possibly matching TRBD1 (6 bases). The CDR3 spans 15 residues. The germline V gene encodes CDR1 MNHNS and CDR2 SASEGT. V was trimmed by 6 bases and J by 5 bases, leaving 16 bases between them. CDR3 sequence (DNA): TGTGCCAGCAGACTTAGGGCAGGGGTAACCGGGGAGCTGTTTTTT. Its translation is CASRLRAGVTGELFF.

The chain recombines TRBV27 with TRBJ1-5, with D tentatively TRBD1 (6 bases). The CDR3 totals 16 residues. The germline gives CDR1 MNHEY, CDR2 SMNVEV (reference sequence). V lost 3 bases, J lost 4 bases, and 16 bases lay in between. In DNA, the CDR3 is TGTGCCAGCAGTTTCTCGACAGGAGAAGGAAATCAGCCCCAGCATTTT. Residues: CASSFSTGEGNQPQHF.

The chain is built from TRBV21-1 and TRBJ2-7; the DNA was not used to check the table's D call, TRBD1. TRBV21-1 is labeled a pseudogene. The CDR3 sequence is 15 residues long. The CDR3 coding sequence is TGTGCCAGCAGCAAAGAGGGGCAGATCCCCTACGAGCAGTACTTC. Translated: CASSKEGQIPYEQYF.

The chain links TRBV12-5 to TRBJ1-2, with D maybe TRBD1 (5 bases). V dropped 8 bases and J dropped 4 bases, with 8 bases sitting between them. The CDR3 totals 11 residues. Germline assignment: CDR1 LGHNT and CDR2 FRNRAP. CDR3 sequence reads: CASSQGYGYTF. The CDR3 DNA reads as TGTGCTAGTAGCCAGGGCTATGGCTACACCTTC. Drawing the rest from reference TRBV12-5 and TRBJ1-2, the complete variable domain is DARVTQTPRHKVTEMGQEVTMRCQPILGHNTVFWYRQTMMQGLELLAYFRNRAPLDDSGMPKDRFSAEMPDATLATLKIQPSEPRDSAVYFCASSQGYGYTFGSGTRLTVV.

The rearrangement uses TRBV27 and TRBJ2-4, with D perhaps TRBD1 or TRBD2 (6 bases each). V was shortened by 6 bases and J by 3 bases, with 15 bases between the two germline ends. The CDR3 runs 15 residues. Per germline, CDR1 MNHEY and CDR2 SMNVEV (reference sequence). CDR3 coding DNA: TGTGCCAGCAGGGAGGGCAGGGGAGGCAAAAACATTCAGTACTTC. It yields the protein CASREGRGGKNIQYF.

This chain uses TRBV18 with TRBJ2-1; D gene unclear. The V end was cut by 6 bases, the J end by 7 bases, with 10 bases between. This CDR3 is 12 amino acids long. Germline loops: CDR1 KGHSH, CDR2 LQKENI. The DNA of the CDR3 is TGTGCCAGCTCCCCTCCTGCGAATGAGCAGTTCTTC. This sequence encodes CASSPPANEQFF.